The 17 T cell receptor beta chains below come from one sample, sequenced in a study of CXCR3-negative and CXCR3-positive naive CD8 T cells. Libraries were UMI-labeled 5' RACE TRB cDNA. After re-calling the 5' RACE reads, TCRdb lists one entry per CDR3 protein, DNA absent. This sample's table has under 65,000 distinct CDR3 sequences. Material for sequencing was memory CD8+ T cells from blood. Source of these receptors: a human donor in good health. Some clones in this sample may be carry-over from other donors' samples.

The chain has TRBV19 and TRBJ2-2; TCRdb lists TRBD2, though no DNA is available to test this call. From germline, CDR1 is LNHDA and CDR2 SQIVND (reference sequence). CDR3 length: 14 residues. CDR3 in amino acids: CASRGGLDTGELFF.

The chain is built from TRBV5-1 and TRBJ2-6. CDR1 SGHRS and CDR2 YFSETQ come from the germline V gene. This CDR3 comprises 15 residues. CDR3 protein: CASSLGDSGANVLTF.

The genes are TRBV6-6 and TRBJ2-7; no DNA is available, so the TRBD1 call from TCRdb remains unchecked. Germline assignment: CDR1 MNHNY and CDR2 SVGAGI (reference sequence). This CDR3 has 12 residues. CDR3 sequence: CASRTGGYEQYF.

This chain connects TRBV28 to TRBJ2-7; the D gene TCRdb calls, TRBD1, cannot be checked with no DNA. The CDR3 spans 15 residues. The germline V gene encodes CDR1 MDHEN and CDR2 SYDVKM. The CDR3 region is CASSMRREATYEQYF.

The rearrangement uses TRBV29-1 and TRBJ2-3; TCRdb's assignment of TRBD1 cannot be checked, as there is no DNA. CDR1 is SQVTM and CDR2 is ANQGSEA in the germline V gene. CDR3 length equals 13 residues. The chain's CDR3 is CSGKDSYTDTQYF.

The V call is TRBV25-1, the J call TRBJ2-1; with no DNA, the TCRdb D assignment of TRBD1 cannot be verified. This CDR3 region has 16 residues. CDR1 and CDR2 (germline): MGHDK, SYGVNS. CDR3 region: CASQKGGQSSYNEQFF.

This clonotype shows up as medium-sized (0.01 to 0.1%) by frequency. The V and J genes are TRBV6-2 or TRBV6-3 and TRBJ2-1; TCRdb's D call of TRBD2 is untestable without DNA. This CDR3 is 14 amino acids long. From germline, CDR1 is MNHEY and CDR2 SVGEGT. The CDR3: CASSFGTSGYEQFF.

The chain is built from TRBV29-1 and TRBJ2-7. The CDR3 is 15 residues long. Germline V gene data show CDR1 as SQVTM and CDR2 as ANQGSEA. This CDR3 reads CSVEVPSSISYEQYF.

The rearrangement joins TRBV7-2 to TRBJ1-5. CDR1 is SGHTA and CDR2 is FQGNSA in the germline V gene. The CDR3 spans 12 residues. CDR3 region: CASSFVGQPQHF.

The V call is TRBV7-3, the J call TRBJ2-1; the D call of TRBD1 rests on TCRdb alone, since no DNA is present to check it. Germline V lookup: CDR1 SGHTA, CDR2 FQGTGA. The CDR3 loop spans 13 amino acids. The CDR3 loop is CASSPGHVGEQFF.

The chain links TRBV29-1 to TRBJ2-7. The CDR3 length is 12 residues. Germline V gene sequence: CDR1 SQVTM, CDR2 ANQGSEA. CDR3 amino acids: CSVLTETYEQYF.

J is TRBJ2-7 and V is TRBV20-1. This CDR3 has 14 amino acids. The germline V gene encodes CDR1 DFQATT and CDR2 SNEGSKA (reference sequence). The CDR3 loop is CSARGPQTDYEQYF.

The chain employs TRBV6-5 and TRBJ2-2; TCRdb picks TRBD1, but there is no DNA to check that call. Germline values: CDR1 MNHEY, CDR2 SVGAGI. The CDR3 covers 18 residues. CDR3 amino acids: CASSYTAMGGGGGGELFF.

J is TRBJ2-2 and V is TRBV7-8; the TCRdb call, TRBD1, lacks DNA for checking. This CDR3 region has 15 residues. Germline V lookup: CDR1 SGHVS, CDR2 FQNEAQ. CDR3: CASSLVSGATGELFF.

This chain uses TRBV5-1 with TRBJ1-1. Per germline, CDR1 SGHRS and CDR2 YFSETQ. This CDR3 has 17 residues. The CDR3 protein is CASSLAVYGFGNTEAFF.

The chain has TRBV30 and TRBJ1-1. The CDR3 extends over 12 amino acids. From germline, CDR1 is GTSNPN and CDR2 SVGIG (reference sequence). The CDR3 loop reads CAWRGRNTEAFF.

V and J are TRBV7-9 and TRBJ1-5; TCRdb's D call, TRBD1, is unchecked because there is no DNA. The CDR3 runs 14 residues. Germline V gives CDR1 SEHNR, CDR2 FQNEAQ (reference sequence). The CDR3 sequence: CASSPGQGAAPQHF.